A selection of T cell receptor beta chains follows, all from one sample in a study of cytomegalovirus exposure and HLA in healthy donors. Profiled with immunoSEQ multiplex PCR; TCRdb holds only in-frame clones, not every one. The sample consists of about 150,000 clones, around 79% of them appearing once. The sample taken for sequencing was PBMCs. All receptors come from a young man in good health and CMV-seropositive. Each CDR3 is given with its conserved first and last residue. The D gene is left open where the match is weak. Rows give clone size only sometimes, using once, few, many, or a class for an expanded clone.

TRBD1	.	TRBV15	13	TRBJ2-7	TGTGCCACCAGCAGGACAGGGCGCTACGAGCAGTACTTC	CATSRTGRYEQYF
TRBD1	.	TRBV29-1	14	TRBJ2-7	TGCAGCGCCTCAAAGGGGACAGGCGGCTACGAGCAGTACTTC	CSASKGTGGYEQYF
.	.	TRBV30	15	TRBJ1-4	TGTGCCTGGAGTGGGGGGGGAAGAGTCTCTGAAAAACTGTTTTTT	CAWSGGGRVSEKLFF
.	.	TRBV27	12	TRBJ2-2	TGTGCCAGCATGAGGGAGACCGGGGAGCTGTTTTTT	CASMRETGELFF
.	once	TRBV7-3	13	TRBJ2-3	TGTGCCAGCAGCTCTTCTAGCACAGATACGCAGTATTTT	CASSSSSTDTQYF
TRBD1	few	TRBV5-8	16	TRBJ2-7	TGTGCCAGCAGCGTGCCGGGACAGGGGTTTACCTACGAGCAGTACTTC	CASSVPGQGFTYEQYF
TRBD1	.	TRBV5-4	11	TRBJ2-1	TGTGCCAGCAGCTTGGACAGGGGTCAGTTCTTC	CASSLDRGQFF
TRBD1	.	TRBV6-5	14	TRBJ1-1	TGTGCCAGCAGTTTCCAGGGGGCGAGGACTGAAGCTTTCTTT	CASSFQGARTEAFF
.	few	TRBV20-1	11	TRBJ1-1	TGCAGTGCTAGGGAGGCGGGTGAAGCTTTCTTT	CSAREAGEAFF
.	.	TRBV10-3	14	TRBJ1-3	TGTGCCATCAGCCTCCCGGGATCTGGAAACACCATATATTTT	CAISLPGSGNTIYF
.	.	TRBV14	15	TRBJ1-6	TGTGCCAGCAGCCAACCGGGACACGGGGATTCACCCCTCCACTTT	CASSQPGHGDSPLHF
TRBD1	few	TRBV4-1	15	TRBJ2-1	TGCGCCAGCAGCCTACGGACAGGGGGCAGGAATGAGCAGTTCTTC	CASSLRTGGRNEQFF
.	.	TRBV28	15	TRBJ1-1	TGTGCCAGCGGCGACTCCGGGACACTGAACACTGAAGCTTTCTTT	CASGDSGTLNTEAFF
.	.	TRBV5-4	15	TRBJ2-2	TGTGCCAGCTCTCGCAATGTAGGGGGCACCGGGGAGCTGTTTTTT	CASSRNVGGTGELFF
.	.	TRBV7-6	13	TRBJ2-3	TGTGCCAGCAGCTTAGGGCGGGCAGATACGCAGTATTTT	CASSLGRADTQYF
TRBD1	once	TRBV15	17	TRBJ1-1	TGTGCCACCAGCAGAAGGGACAGGGGGCGATGGAGCACTGAAGCTTTCTTT	CATSRRDRGRWSTEAFF
TRBD2	once	TRBV6-1	15	TRBJ2-5	TGTGCCAGCAGTGAAGTCTTCCTGGGGGGGGAGACCCAGTACTTC	CASSEVFLGGETQYF
TRBD1	.	TRBV12-5	18	TRBJ1-5	TGTGCTAGTGGTACCCACGGGACAGGGGAATATAGCAATCAGCCCCAGCATTTT	CASGTHGTGEYSNQPQHF
TRBD1	.	TRBV27	15	TRBJ2-7	TGTGCCAGCAGTCTACAGGGGCCCCTCTCCTACGAGCAGTACTTC	CASSLQGPLSYEQYF
.	.	TRBV7-3	13	TRBJ2-2	TGTGCCAGCAGCTTGTCCGGGACCGGGGAGCTGTTTTTT	CASSLSGTGELFF
.	.	TRBV7-9	14	TRBJ1-5	TGTGCCAGCAGCTTAGAACAGCTCAATCAGCCCCAGCATTTT	CASSLEQLNQPQHF
.	.	TRBV7-2	13	TRBJ1-3	TGTGCCAGCAGCGCCGAGACAAGAAACACCATATATTTT	CASSAETRNTIYF
TRBD2	.	TRBV5-1	14	TRBJ2-7	TGCGCCAGCAGCCGAGCTAGCGGGGAGACCGAGCAGTACTTC	CASSRASGETEQYF
.	few	TRBV7-9	12	TRBJ1-2	TGTGCCAGCAGCTTAGGGGCATATGGCTACACCTTC	CASSLGAYGYTF
TRBD2	.	TRBV27	13	TRBJ2-1	TGTGCCAGCAGTAAGAGCGGGGGCCATGAGCAGTTCTTC	CASSKSGGHEQFF
TRBD1	.	TRBV19	13	TRBJ2-1	TGTGCCAGTTCCGGGACAGGGGGCCCTGAGCAGTTCTTC	CASSGTGGPEQFF
TRBD1	.	TRBV5-6	15	TRBJ1-2	TGTGCCAGCAGCACGCGGACAGGGTTGGGCTATGGCTACACCTTC	CASSTRTGLGYGYTF
.	once	TRBV20-1	11	TRBJ2-1	TGCAGTGCTAGACAGCGGATCGAGCAGTTCTTC	CSARQRIEQFF
.	.	TRBV2	13	TRBJ1-1	TGTGCCAGCATTGAGGACAGAACTGGGGGAGCTTTCTTT	CASIEDRTGGAFF
TRBD1	.	TRBV14	16	TRBJ1-3	TGTGCCAGCAGCCCCAGAACAGGGGGAACTGGAAACACCATATATTTT	CASSPRTGGTGNTIYF
TRBD2	.	TRBV5-4	16	TRBJ2-2	TGTGCCAGCAGCTTGGGCGGGGGGGCCAGGAACGGGGAGCTGTTTTTT	CASSLGGGARNGELFF
TRBD1	once	TRBV6-6	13	TRBJ1-2	TGTGCCAGCAGTAGGGACAGGGGAAATGGCTACACCTTC	CASSRDRGNGYTF
TRBD1	few	TRBV27	16	TRBJ2-7	TGTGCCAGCAGTTTATCCGGACAGGGGGGATTCTACGAGCAGTACTTC	CASSLSGQGGFYEQYF
.	.	TRBV29-1	15	TRBJ2-7	TGCAGCGTTGGAGTCCGGACAGCGGTACCCCACGAGCAGTACTTC	CSVGVRTAVPHEQYF
TRBD1	.	TRBV5-4	17	TRBJ1-4	TGTGCCAGCAGCTTGGGACAGGGGACTGCAACTAATGAAAAACTGTTTTTT	CASSLGQGTATNEKLFF
.	.	TRBV7-2	12	TRBJ1-1	TGTGCCAGCAGCTTACAGGCCACTGAAGCTTTCTTT	CASSLQATEAFF
.	.	TRBV7-2	13	TRBJ1-5	TGTGCCAGCAGCTCCGACACCGTCGGCCCCCAGCATTTT	CASSSDTVGPQHF